One sample yielded the 8 T cell receptor beta chains listed below, sequenced in a study of chronic HIV infection and antiretroviral therapy. TCRdb redid the calling of the 5' RACE reads with MiXCR, one entry per CDR3 protein. The table records about 31,000 distinct CDR3 sequences, more than 7.5% of them present only once. Sequencing was performed on peripheral blood. These receptors all come from an adult who had HIV and had not received antiretroviral therapy, or was an uninfected healthy control (not recorded which).

This clonotype was counted between two and nine times. This rearrangement joins TRBV6-5 to TRBJ2-7; the match to TRBD1 covers 11 bases. V dropped 4 bases and J dropped 2; count of bases not matched to a gene: 1. From germline, CDR1 is MNHEY and CDR2 SVGAGI. This CDR3 contains 14 residues. CDR3 region: CASSWGQGAYEQYF. The CDR3 region has the DNA TGTGCCAGCAGTTGGGGACAGGGGGCCTACGAGCAGTACTTC.

About this clonotype itself: This may be a read error, as it is one base from a much larger clone. V and J are TRBV6-1 and TRBJ2-5; D unresolved. CDR1 and CDR2 (germline): MNHNS, SASEGT. Trimming left V 2 bases short and J 9 bases short, with 16 bases between. The CDR3 length is 14 residues. The DNA of the CDR3 is TGTGCCAGCAGTGAAACGCTTGGCCCTTCGGCCCAGTACTTC. This codes for CASSETLGPSAQYF.

This clonotype was seen many times. One end of the junction does not line up with germline, which may come from a read error. The gene calls are TRBV18 and TRBJ1-1; TRBD1 agrees at 9 bases. The germline gives CDR1 KGHSH, CDR2 LQKENI. The CDR3 runs to 14 residues. CDR3 bases: TGTGCCAGCTCCCCACCGCCGGGACAGGGAGGAGCTTTCTTT. Translated: CASSPPPGQGGAFF.

The sample holds a few counts of this clonotype. The genes are TRBV20-1 and TRBJ1-2, with a weak D call TRBD1 (5 bases). CDR1 and CDR2 (germline): DFQATT, SNEGSKA (reference sequence). CDR3 length: 14 residues. Trimming stripped 0 bases from V and 2 bases from J, with 10 bases between. CDR3 coding DNA: TGCAGTGCTAGAGATCTACGGGACAACTATGGCTACACCTTC. Translating gives CSARDLRDNYGYTF.

The chain links TRBV7-6 to TRBJ2-3; the D is unclear. V was pared by 0 bases and J by 6 bases, with 7 bases between. The germline V gene encodes CDR1 SGHVS and CDR2 FNYEAQ. The CDR3 contains 13 residues. The CDR3 nucleotides are TGTGCCAGCAGCTTAGCCCCCCTGGATACGCAGTATTTT. Translated: CASSLAPLDTQYF.

This clonotype was seen a few times. The rearrangement links TRBV9 to TRBJ1-2, with TRBD1 identical over 9 bases. CDR3 length: 12 residues. Germline V gene data show CDR1 as SGDLS and CDR2 as YYNGEE. Germline trimming cut 4 bases from V and 8 bases from J; bases unmatched to any gene: 3. The CDR3, as DNA: TGTGCCAGCAGCCTGGACAGGGGAGGCTACACCTTC. This gives the protein CASSLDRGGYTF.

This clonotype has just a few counts. The rearrangement links TRBV10-3 to TRBJ2-5; unclear D gene. Between the trimmed V and J ends, which lost 11 bases and 5 bases, there was a span of 15 bases. This CDR3 is built from 12 residues. The germline V gene has CDR1 ENHRY and CDR2 SYGVKD. This chain's CDR3 is CASAWVKETQYF. The CDR3 DNA sequence: TGTGCCTCCGCATGGGTAAAGGAGACCCAGTACTTC.

This clonotype has a count of ten or more. The V and J genes are TRBV11-2 and TRBJ2-5, with 12 nucleotides matching TRBD2. The trim removed 1 base at V and 4 bases at J, leaving 10 bases unmatched. CDR1 and CDR2 from the germline V gene are SGHAT and FQNNGV. The CDR3 loop spans 18 amino acids. CDR3 residues: CASSLVELAGGLGETQYF. The CDR3, as DNA: TGTGCCAGCAGCTTAGTTGAGCTAGCGGGGGGGCTCGGAGAGACCCAGTACTTC.